Sequencing of this T cell receptor beta chain was carried out in a study of T cell responses to AZD1222 COVID-19 vaccine (dated by TCRdb to the early 2020s). Concerning the study at large: TCR sequencing covered 230 or so trial participants: approximately 200 given two doses of AZD1222 and 26 given two doses of MenACWY control vaccine. Trial participants were enrolled by age into 18-55, 56-69 and 70-plus year subgroups, with roughly 160, 29 and 62 TCR-sequenced participants respectively.

Study-wide findings and limitations: The whole spike protein was spanned by vaccine-associated CD4 TCRs, and dominant responses were seen in regions 160-218 and 743-854. Participants were mostly white British, with more females than males. The authors suggested clonal diversity may have been underestimated. Conclusions about previously exposed vaccinees are limited, since just a handful of AZD1222 recipients were seropositive for SARS-CoV-2 at baseline. Nearly half of unique spike-specific TCRs reportedly recognized epitopes outside regions mutated in the B.1.351 and B.1.1.7 variants. After two AZD1222 doses, spike-specific TCR breadth and depth were significantly higher than at day 0 and than in MenACWY recipients. Because no samples from the day 14 peak response were available, repertoires could be characterized only after the peak T cell response. The 56-69-year group was small, and its depth increase did not reach significance, likely because of low power.

The CDR3 regions of human TCRbeta chains were subjected to immunosequencing. For the original study's pipeline: TCRs in the repertoires were compared against a reference library of SARS-CoV-2-specific TCRs that had been generated with the MIRA antigen-specificity platform. Breadth was defined as the fraction of unique TCRs that were SARS-CoV-2-associated. Depth was defined as the fraction of total T cells that were SARS-CoV-2-associated. Each spike-specific TCR was assigned to its reactive spike region and to a CD4 or CD8 class using the MIRA data. Log10-transformed breadth and depth values were compared by one-way ANOVA with Sidak's multiple comparisons tests. The immuneACCESS repertoire file appears here via TCRdb, limited to in-frame rearrangements. These files lack a portion of the clones; in checked studies, under half of the deficit traces to unresolved V genes, and the cause of the others is not known. The V and J calls and clone size are taken from that table; D and trimming were inferred from the DNA. This sample comprises some 150,000 clones, more than 85% of them detected only once. In total, the top ten clones hold 0.75% to 1% of the sample.

The germline V gene sets CDR1 to SGHVS and CDR2 to FQNEAQ. Reading from cysteine to phenylalanine, the CDR3 counts 13 amino acids. Left in the record is the CDR3 DNA by itself, 39 bases read in frame from the first base. V is reduced by 1 base and J by 10 bases, leaving a spacing of 11 bases between them. The intended sense of this specimen's time point label: baseline before first vaccination. The treatment or condition label here, explained by the study, means: meningococcal conjugate vaccine given as trial control. Vaccinee samples came from UK trials COV001 and COV002, including a single-blind randomized controlled phase 2/3 trial of AZD1222 (ChAdOx1 nCoV-19) in healthy adults. For TCRbeta chain sequencing, PBMC samples from trial participants were taken at day 0 and at day 28 after the second dose. About this clone itself: What this receptor recognizes is not known. Base qualities are missing; no much larger clone stands one base away.

Rearrangement joined TRBV7-8 to TRBJ2-4; a confident D gene designation cannot be given. The sequence was obtained from an adult in good health. Sequences were derived from peripheral blood, sampled on day 0 of MenACWY control vaccination. The DNA sequence reads TGTGCCAGCAGCTTAGGCGGCGGCTCTATTCAGTACTTC. Its protein is CASSLGGGSIQYF.